These 17 T cell receptor beta chains originate from one sample sequenced in a study of cytomegalovirus exposure and HLA in healthy donors. Primers for the PCR totalled 60 Vbeta and 13 Jbeta. Sequenced by immunoSEQ multiplex PCR; TCRdb stores in-frame clones only, minus some. The sample has 120,000 to 150,000 clones, almost 80% seen once; the top ten hold about 0.91%. The sample taken for sequencing was PBMCs. These TCRs come from a man younger than 30 in good health and CMV-seronegative.

The rearrangement links TRBV2 to TRBJ2-2; TRBD1 is a possible D gene (6 bases). The germline V and J ends were trimmed by 6 bases and 5 bases, with 10 bases remaining between them. From germline, CDR1 is SNHLY and CDR2 FYNNEI. CDR3 length: 13 residues. The CDR3 nucleotides read TGTGCCAGCAGGGACACAGGGACCGGGGAGCTGTTTTTT. Protein sequence: CASRDTGTGELFF.

The chain recombines TRBV2 with TRBJ1-2; D is undetermined. The CDR3 runs to 14 residues. The V gene's germline CDR1 is SNHLY and CDR2 FYNNEI. V gave up 4 bases and J gave up 8 bases, with 17 bases separating them. The CDR3 DNA reads TGTGCCAGCAGTGGTTCAAGGGAGGGCAGGGGCTACACCTTC. Protein product: CASSGSREGRGYTF.

The chain carries TRBV7-9 and TRBJ1-6, with 8 nucleotides matching TRBD1. Germline CDR1 is SEHNR and CDR2 is FQNEAQ (reference sequence). The V gene end was trimmed by 5 bases and the J gene end by 10 bases; junction bases not matched to a gene: 7. The CDR3 has 14 amino acids. The CDR3 coding sequence is TGTGCCAGCAGCCTCAGGGGGCCGCAATCACCCCTCCACTTT. Its protein is CASSLRGPQSPLHF.

V is TRBV6-1 and J is TRBJ2-7; D remains ambiguous. Germline V gives CDR1 MNHNS, CDR2 SASEGT. CDR3 length: 11 residues. The V and J ends lost 9 bases and 0 bases respectively, with 6 bases between them. The CDR3 coding sequence is TGTGCCAGTCGTAGCTCCTACGAGCAGTACTTC. This gives the protein CASRSSYEQYF.

The chain links TRBV7-3 to TRBJ2-5; TRBD2 aligns across 16 bases. There are 18 residues in the CDR3. The germline V gene has CDR1 SGHTA and CDR2 FQGTGA. Trimming cost V 5 bases and J 5 bases; bases outside gene matches: 11. The CDR3 bases are TGTGCCAGCAGCCCGGGGGGACTAGCGGGGGGGCCAGGGGAGACCCAGTACTTC. Residues: CASSPGGLAGGPGETQYF.

V and J are TRBV11-2 and TRBJ1-1; tentative D call: TRBD1 (5 bases). The length of the CDR3 is 15 residues. The germline gives CDR1 SGHAT, CDR2 FQNNGV. Trimming pared 4 bases from V and 3 bases from J, leaving 15 bases between. The CDR3 DNA is TGTGCCAGCAGCTCCGCGGGGGGAGGAGACACTGAAGCTTTCTTT. Amino acids: CASSSAGGGDTEAFF.

J is TRBJ1-2 and V is TRBV5-8; the D gene is possibly TRBD1 (6 bases). CDR1 is SGHTS and CDR2 is YDEGEE in the germline V gene. The CDR3 totals 15 residues. V was pared by 2 bases and J by 4 bases, with 15 bases between. CDR3 nucleotide sequence: TGTGCCAGCAGCTTCGGGGACAACCTAGGCTATGGCTACACCTTC. Translating gives CASSFGDNLGYGYTF.

The table lists this clone with a count of one. The chain couples TRBV7-9 to TRBJ1-5, with D maybe TRBD1 (5 bases). This CDR3 contains 14 residues. V dropped 5 bases and J dropped 9 bases, with 17 bases sitting between them. Germline CDR1 reads SEHNR; CDR2 reads FQNEAQ (reference sequence). CDR3: CASSPQGLGAPQHF. The CDR3 DNA reads TGTGCCAGCAGCCCCCAAGGACTAGGGGCGCCCCAGCATTTT.

About this clone: One junction end does not reproduce the germline sequence, and a read error may be involved. The rearrangement links TRBV13 to TRBJ2-7; a weak D match, TRBD2 (5 bases). Germline CDR1 reads PRHDT; CDR2 reads FYEKMQ (reference sequence). There are 12 residues in the CDR3. The chain's CDR3 is CASSLVGGLENF. Here the CDR3 DNA reads TGTGCCAGCAGCTTAGTAGGCGGGCTGGAGAACTTC. The full variable domain, its missing parts supplied by reference TRBV13 and TRBJ2-7, is AAGVIQSPRHLIKEKRETATLKCYPIPRHDTVYWYQQGPGQDPQFLISFYEKMQSDKGSIPDRFSAQQFSDYHSELNMSSLELGDSALYFCASSLVGGLENFGPGTRLTVT.

The chain has TRBV25-1 and TRBJ2-7; tentative D call: TRBD1 (6 bases). V lost 4 bases and J 6 bases, leaving 16 bases between the germline ends. CDR1 is MGHDK, CDR2 SYGVNS, per germline. The CDR3 length is 14 residues. CDR3 residues: CASSGLTGSIEQYF. The CDR3 nucleotides are TGTGCCAGCAGTGGCTTGACAGGCAGCATCGAGCAGTACTTC.

This clone appeared a few times. The chain has TRBV4-3 and TRBJ2-3; 7 bases are shared with TRBD2. Germline assignment: CDR1 LGHNA and CDR2 YSLEER. The V and J ends lost 0 bases and 2 bases, in that order; junction bases with no gene match: 11. The CDR3 runs 18 residues. DNA of the CDR3: TGCGCCAGCAGCCAAGAGCTCCCACGCGGGGGATACACAGATACGCAGTATTTT. Protein product: CASSQELPRGGYTDTQYF.

V usage is TRBV6-6 and J usage is TRBJ2-3; D gene ambiguous. Per germline, CDR1 MNHNY and CDR2 SVGAGI (reference sequence). The germline V and J ends were trimmed by 2 bases and 4 bases, with 10 bases remaining between them. The CDR3 covers 14 residues. CDR3 region: CASSYGPTPDTQYF. The CDR3 bases are TGTGCCAGCAGTTACGGGCCAACCCCAGATACGCAGTATTTT.

This chain connects TRBV14 to TRBJ2-3; TRBD2 is a possible D gene (5 bases). The CDR3 contains 17 residues. Per the germline V gene, CDR1 is SGHDN and CDR2 is FVKESK. Trimming shortened V by 5 bases and J by 5 bases, and 23 bases separated the two germline ends. CDR3 sequence (DNA): TGTGCCAGCAGCAATCATCCCGGGCCCCAGGCGGGAGATACGCAGTATTTT. As protein: CASSNHPGPQAGDTQYF. Full variable domain (missing parts from reference TRBV14 and TRBJ2-3): EAGVTQFPSHSVIEKGQTVTLRCDPISGHDNLYWYRRVMGKEIKFLLHFVKESKQDESGMPNNRFLAERTGGTYSTLKVQPAELEDSGVYFCASSNHPGPQAGDTQYFGPGTRLTVL.

The chain couples TRBV27 to TRBJ1-3; D unclear. The germline gives CDR1 MNHEY, CDR2 SMNVEV (reference sequence). V dropped 4 bases and J dropped 0 bases, with 10 bases sitting between them. The CDR3 consists of 15 residues. CDR3 residues: CASSSSLYSGNTIYF. CDR3 DNA: TGTGCCAGCAGTTCTAGCTTATACTCTGGAAACACCATATATTTT.

V is TRBV5-1 and J is TRBJ1-2; D is perhaps TRBD1 (5 bases). The length of the CDR3 is 14 residues. Trimming took 0 bases from V and 3 from J, leaving 9 bases between them. Germline CDR1 reads SGHRS; CDR2 reads YFSETQ. The CDR3 DNA reads as TGCGCCAGCAGCTTGGCCCGGGGGGACTATGGCTACACCTTC. Its protein product is CASSLARGDYGYTF.

Only a few counts were recorded for this clone. This sequence joins TRBV4-2 and TRBJ1-3; 9 bases fit TRBD1. The J segment lost 3 bases and the V segment lost 5 bases, leaving 11 bases of the junction unmatched. This CDR3 comprises 17 residues. Germline loops: CDR1 LGHNA, CDR2 YNFKEQ. The CDR3 sequence is CASSSPPGQGDGNTIYF. The DNA of the CDR3 is TGTGCCAGCAGCTCCCCTCCGGGACAGGGAGATGGAAACACCATATATTTT.

V and J are TRBV5-4 and TRBJ2-2, with a weak D call TRBD2 (5 bases). The length of the CDR3 is 15 residues. V lost 1 base, J lost 4 bases, and 11 bases lay in between. The V gene's germline CDR1 is SGHNT and CDR2 YYREEE (reference sequence). Written as DNA, the CDR3 is TGTGCCAGCAGCTTGTCCCGGGCGGGCACCGGGGAGCTGTTTTTT. Translating gives CASSLSRAGTGELFF.